Below, 20 T cell receptor beta chains from the same sample are listed, as sequenced in a study of spatial heterogeneity in lung cancer. Stated time point: sample taken at primary tumor resection. Unsorted whole RNA of tumor, nontumor lung or frozen PBMC was sequenced. TCRdb reanalysed the 5' RACE reads using MiXCR and keeps one entry per CDR3 protein. The sample comprises tens of thousands of distinct CDR3 sequences, over 8.5% of which are singletons, and about 7.1% rests with the top ten. Sample: PBMCs, taken at surgery. These receptor sequences come from a male donor with early-stage non-small cell lung cancer.

The chain has TRBV5-1 and TRBJ2-7, with a tentative D call TRBD2 (5 bases). V was clipped by 2 bases and J by 0 bases, with 15 bases between them. The germline V gene encodes CDR1 SGHRS and CDR2 YFSETQ. The CDR3 is 16 residues long. The CDR3 loop is CASSFLGLLSSYEQYF. As DNA, the CDR3 is TGCGCCAGCAGCTTCCTAGGACTCCTGAGCTCCTACGAGCAGTACTTC.

The chain uses TRBV6-6 and TRBJ1-5, with 8 bases aligning to TRBD1. V was pared by 0 bases and J by 5 bases, with 6 bases of the junction left unmatched. This CDR3 has 16 residues. Per the germline V gene, CDR1 is MNHNY and CDR2 is SVGAGI (reference sequence). The CDR3 sequence: CASSYSAGGADQPQHF. CDR3 nucleotides: TGTGCCAGCAGTTACTCGGCAGGGGGCGCGGATCAGCCCCAGCATTTT.

This clonotype was seen at least ten times. The rearrangement links TRBV5-1 to TRBJ2-7; maybe TRBD2 (5 bases). Trimming removed 7 bases at V and 0 bases at J, with 14 bases between. Germline V gene data show CDR1 as SGHRS and CDR2 as YFSETQ. The CDR3 length is 14 residues. CDR3 DNA: TGCGCCAGCGCCCGGACGGGGAGCTCCTACGAGCAGTACTTC. Translating gives CASARTGSSYEQYF.

The gene calls are TRBV5-1 and TRBJ2-7; 9 bases agree with TRBD1. The CDR3 length is 13 residues. Germline values: CDR1 SGHRS, CDR2 YFSETQ. V shed 4 bases, J shed 2 bases, and the junction held 1 base outside the gene matches. The CDR3 nucleotides read TGCGCCAGCAGCCGGGACAGGGCCTACGAGCAGTACTTC. It encodes CASSRDRAYEQYF.

This clonotype came up many times. The chain has TRBV5-6 and TRBJ1-2, with a tentative D call TRBD1 (6 bases). V lost 6 bases to trimming and J lost 4 bases, with 22 bases between them. Germline V gene sequence: CDR1 SGHDT, CDR2 YYEEEE. CDR3 size: 16 residues. The CDR3: CASTLGAGTSIYGYTF. The CDR3 bases are TGTGCCAGCACCCTGGGGGCAGGGACCAGTATCTATGGCTACACCTTC.

The sample holds a few counts of this clonotype. J is TRBJ2-7 and V is TRBV7-2; TRBD2 matches at 7 bases. The CDR3 spans 18 residues. Germline CDR1 reads SGHTA; CDR2 reads FQGNSA. With 1 base clipped from V and 0 bases from J, the junction kept 12 bases outside the gene matches. The CDR3 bases are TGTGCCAGCAGCTTAGTTGGTCAGCACCGGGACTACTCCTACGAGCAGTACTTC. As protein: CASSLVGQHRDYSYEQYF.

The chain carries TRBV5-1 and TRBJ2-3; no firm D call. Germline V CDR1 and CDR2: SGHRS, YFSETQ. This CDR3 comprises 14 residues. The V gene lost 1 base and the J gene lost 1 base, with 7 bases spanning the gap. CDR3 DNA sequence: TGCGCCAGCAGCTTGCCCATCGGCACAGATACGCAGTATTTT. Translating gives CASSLPIGTDTQYF.

This clonotype has ten or more counts. The chain joins TRBV20-1 to TRBJ2-7, with TRBD1 matching 9 bases. CDR3 length: 14 residues. Germline V CDR1 and CDR2: DFQATT, SNEGSKA (reference sequence). J gave up 6 bases and V 1 base, and 7 bases lay outside the gene matches. The CDR3 coding sequence is TGCAGTGCTAGAGGGGGGACAGGGTCCCCCGAGCAGTACTTC. The encoded protein is CSARGGTGSPEQYF.

This chain joins TRBV29-1 and TRBJ2-2; 9 bases are a match to TRBD1. After removal of 7 bases from V and 0 bases from J, the junction contained 3 bases not matched to a gene. The CDR3 totals 14 residues. Germline-derived CDR1 and CDR2 are SQVTM and ANQGSEA. The CDR3 bases are TGCAGCGCAACAGGGGGCGCGAACACCGGGGAGCTGTTTTTT. Translation gives CSATGGANTGELFF.

This rearrangement joins TRBV4-2 to TRBJ1-6, with 7 bases fitting TRBD1. In germline, CDR1 is LGHNA, CDR2 YNFKEQ. Losses at the gene ends were 0 bases for V and 7 bases for J; bases not matched to a gene: 0. The CDR3 runs to 14 residues. This chain's CDR3 is CASSQETGNSPLHF. CDR3 nucleotide sequence: TGTGCCAGCAGCCAAGAGACAGGGAATTCACCCCTCCACTTT.

At least ten counts were recorded for this clonotype. V usage is TRBV10-2 and J usage is TRBJ1-1; TRBD1 might be the D (6 bases). The CDR3 has 15 residues. Trimming pared 3 bases from V and 5 bases from J, leaving 16 bases between. CDR1 and CDR2 from the germline V gene are WSHSY and SAAADI. The CDR3 region is CASSDGWGRETEAFF. As DNA, the CDR3 is TGCGCCAGCAGTGATGGTTGGGGGCGCGAGACTGAAGCTTTCTTT.

At least ten counts were recorded for this clonotype. V is TRBV2 and J is TRBJ1-6; D is ambiguous. V gave up 6 bases and J gave up 7 bases, with 4 bases separating them. Per germline, CDR1 SNHLY and CDR2 FYNNEI. This CDR3 has 11 amino acids. As DNA, the CDR3 is TGTGCCAGCAGGACCAATTCACCCCTCCACTTT. Its translation: CASRTNSPLHF. Full variable domain (remainder filled in from reference TRBV2 and TRBJ1-6): EPEVTQTPSHQVTQMGQEVILRCVPISNHLYFYWYRQILGQKVEFLVSFYNNEISEKSEIFDDQFSVERPDGSNFTLKIRSTKLEDSAMYFCASRTNSPLHFGNGTRLTVT.

This chain joins TRBV9 and TRBJ2-7; D possibly corresponds to TRBD1 (6 bases). The CDR3 length is 15 residues. V was pared by 4 bases and J by 3 bases, with 17 bases between. In germline, CDR1 is SGDLS, CDR2 YYNGEE. The CDR3 loop is CASSPRQADLYEQYF. The CDR3 DNA reads as TGTGCCAGCAGCCCTAGACAGGCGGACCTCTACGAGCAGTACTTC. The variable domain in full, with the rest retrieved from reference TRBV9 and TRBJ2-7, is DSGVTQTPKHLITATGQRVTLRCSPRSGDLSVYWYQQSLDQGLQFLIQYYNGEERAKGNILERFSAQQFPDLHSELNLSSLELGDSALYFCASSPRQADLYEQYFGPGTRLTVT.

Many counts were recorded for this clonotype. This sequence joins TRBV20-1 and TRBJ2-1; D perhaps matches TRBD1 (5 bases). Germline lookup yields CDR1 DFQATT and CDR2 SNEGSKA (reference sequence). V lost 1 base and J lost 1, with 8 bases in between. The CDR3 is 14 residues long. Written as DNA, the CDR3 is TGCAGTGCTAGAGGACAGTCTTCCTACAATGAGCAGTTCTTC. Translated: CSARGQSSYNEQFF.

The genes are TRBV29-1 and TRBJ2-5; TRBD1 agrees at 7 bases. J was trimmed by 0 bases and V by 7 bases; bases with no gene match: 5. Germline lookup yields CDR1 SQVTM and CDR2 ANQGSEA. The CDR3 is 13 amino acids. CDR3 protein: CSAAQGYQETQYF. DNA of the CDR3: TGCAGCGCCGCACAGGGGTACCAAGAGACCCAGTACTTC.

This clonotype was counted only a few times. This chain links TRBV7-9 with TRBJ1-2; TRBD1 aligns across 7 bases. Germline V gene lookup returns CDR1 SEHNR and CDR2 FQNEAQ (reference sequence). V dropped 0 bases and J dropped 5; count of bases not matched to a gene: 9. This CDR3 contains 16 residues. CDR3 sequence reads: CASSLAGWDRGYGYTF. The DNA for the CDR3 is TGTGCCAGCAGCTTAGCAGGTTGGGACAGAGGTTATGGCTACACCTTC.

At least ten counts were recorded for this clonotype. This rearrangement joins TRBV7-2 to TRBJ1-2; 9 positions agree with TRBD1. CDR3 size: 13 residues. With V trimmed by 4 bases and J by 7 bases, 4 bases remained unmatched. Germline values: CDR1 SGHTA, CDR2 FQGNSA. The CDR3 loop is CASSSRQGGGYTF. Written as DNA, the CDR3 is TGTGCCAGCAGCTCGAGACAGGGGGGTGGCTACACCTTC.

This clonotype was counted a few times. The genes are TRBV4-3 and TRBJ1-2, with D uncertain. The CDR3 runs to 15 residues. Trimming pared 2 bases from V and 8 bases from J, leaving 18 bases between. Germline V lookup: CDR1 LGHNA, CDR2 YSLEER. CDR3 DNA: TGCGCCAGCAGCCAAAGCCCTCCCCTCTCGAGGGGCTACACCTTC. It is translated as CASSQSPPLSRGYTF.

At least ten counts were recorded for this clonotype. The J gene is TRBJ2-3, the V gene TRBV27; TRBD2 matches 11 bases. V lost 6 bases, J lost 7 bases, and 9 bases stayed unmatched. The CDR3 is made up of 15 amino acids. Germline-derived CDR1 and CDR2 are MNHEY and SMNVEV (reference sequence). Here the CDR3 reads CASRVAGGPLNTQYF. For the CDR3, the DNA is TGTGCCAGCAGAGTAGCGGGAGGGCCTTTAAATACGCAGTATTTT.

This clonotype was seen more than once but under ten times. The chain combines TRBV2 with TRBJ2-1; 11 nucleotides line up with TRBD2. This CDR3 contains 15 residues. Germline V gene sequence: CDR1 SNHLY, CDR2 FYNNEI. The V gene end was trimmed by 4 bases and the J gene end by 3 bases; junction bases not matched to a gene: 2. Here the CDR3 DNA reads TGTGCCAGCAGTGCCGGGACTAGCGGCTACAATGAGCAGTTCTTC. It specifies CASSAGTSGYNEQFF.